This T cell receptor beta chain was found in a study of radiotherapy plus CTLA-4 blockade in lung cancer. Turning to the study itself: Disease control was present in roughly a third of patients, and objective responses in 15% to 20%. General study results and limits: Together with interferon-beta, which increased in serum after radiation, early dynamic changes in blood T cell clones were reportedly the best predictors of response. TCR clones of tumor origin grew in blood after radiotherapy plus ipilimumab.

Some clones are missing from TCRdb's copy, which holds only in-frame ones; the method was immunoSEQ multiplex PCR. This repertoire shows some 110,000 clones, 78% found once; its top ten account for around 4.8%. Remarks on this clone: Its antigen is not known.

CTLA-4 blockade using ipilimumab, together with focal radiation, was received by patients with chemo-refractory metastatic non-small-cell lung cancer. Looked up from germline, CDR1 is MNHNS and CDR2 is SASEGT. J was trimmed by 3 bases and V by 5 bases; bases with no gene match: 7. The CDR3 totals 15 residues. Sequencing was performed on peripheral blood, taken from a patient treated with radiotherapy plus ipilimumab. The rearrangement uses TRBV6-1 and TRBJ1-2; 9 bases match TRBD1. The sequence was collected from a human donor with non-small cell lung cancer who had a partial response to radiotherapy plus ipilimumab. As DNA, the CDR3 is TGTGCCAGCAGTTCCGAGACAGGGGGGGACTATGGCTACACCTTC. Protein: CASSSETGGDYGYTF.